This T cell receptor beta chain was identified in a study of CD8 T cells in Susac syndrome. The V end lost 0 bases, the J end lost 2 bases, and 14 bases lay between the germline ends. The CDR3 extends over 16 amino acids. Looked up from germline, CDR1 is SEHNR and CDR2 is FQNEAQ (reference sequence). The RNA input was roughly 0.5 to 1 ug, and it was reverse transcribed with random hexamers. MiXCR, applied by TCRdb to the immunoSEQ multiplex PCR reads, yields one record per CDR3 protein. The repertoire consists of about 130,000 distinct CDR3 sequences, with around 91% occurring once and the leading ten covering under 0.25%.

The material sequenced was CD8+ T cells from PBMCs. This TCR came from a human donor with multiple sclerosis. The V and J genes are TRBV7-9 and TRBJ2-7, with D possibly TRBD2 on 6 matching bases. CDR3 protein: CASSLALGLQAYEQYF. The CDR3 DNA sequence: TGTGCCAGCAGCTTAGCGCTGGGACTTCAAGCCTACGAGCAGTACTTC.